This TCR beta chain derives from a study of T cell changes during pregnancy in multiple sclerosis. The V end lost 0 bases, the J end lost 6 bases, and 9 bases lay between the germline ends. The germline V gene encodes CDR1 SGDLS and CDR2 YYNGEE. CDR3 length: 13 amino acids. Using immunoSEQ multiplex PCR, the repertoire was profiled, and TCRdb retains in-frame clones only, with some absent. The table lists roughly 52,000 clones, roughly 94% of them singletons. The sequence was obtained from a female donor with multiple sclerosis, enrolled in a pregnancy study. V gene TRBV9 combines with J gene TRBJ1-2; D not resolved. The specimen comprised CD8+ T cells from peripheral blood mononuclear cells, sampled in the third trimester of pregnancy. Here the CDR3 DNA reads TGTGCCAGCAGCGTAGATTCTGTTGATGGCTACACCTTC. Protein product: CASSVDSVDGYTF. The whole variable domain, filled in from reference TRBV9 and TRBJ1-2, reads DSGVTQTPKHLITATGQRVTLRCSPRSGDLSVYWYQQSLDQGLQFLIQYYNGEERAKGNILERFSAQQFPDLHSELNLSSLELGDSALYFCASSVDSVDGYTFGSGTRLTVV.